Below, 12 T cell receptor beta chains from the same sample are listed, as sequenced in a study of human T cells and chemical hapten exposure. Each CDR3 protein gets one entry after TCRdb re-called the RACE reads with MiXCR. The table lists 35,000 to 50,000 distinct CDR3 sequences, 3% to 4.5% of them singletons, with 4.5% to 6.5% in the top ten. The time point was: healthy volunteer bleed at 6 weeks. Total RNA was extracted from unfractionated whole blood. Sequencing was done on a sample of whole blood. The receptors stem from a human donor in good health. Some clones in this sample may be carry-over from other donors' samples.

Many counts were recorded for this clonotype. CDR3 nucleotides: TGTGCCAGCAGTCACGGCACGTATAACCGGGAGCTGTTTTTT. It specifies CASSHGTYNRELFF. This chain joins TRBV3-1 and TRBJ2-2; D ambiguous. Germline CDR1 is LGHDT and CDR2 is YNNKEL (reference sequence). The CDR3 runs to 14 residues. Trimming took off 6 bases at V and 9 bases at J, with 17 bases between the two ends. Full variable domain (outside the CDR3, taken from reference TRBV3-1 and TRBJ2-2): DTAVSQTPKYLVTQMGNDKSIKCEQNLGHDTMYWYKQDSKKFLKIMFSYNNKELIINETVPNRFSPKSPDKAHLNLHINSLELGDSAVYFCASSHGTYNRELFFGEGSRLTVL.

The V and J genes are TRBV7-9 and TRBJ1-2, with 9 bases lining up with TRBD1. Germline trimming cut 5 bases from V and 9 bases from J; bases unmatched to any gene: 7. Germline V gives CDR1 SEHNR, CDR2 FQNEAQ (reference sequence). The length of the CDR3 is 13 residues. The CDR3 sequence: CASSVDRGDSYTF. The CDR3 DNA reads TGTGCCAGCAGCGTGGACAGGGGCGATAGCTACACCTTC.

The sample holds many counts of this clonotype. V is TRBV5-1 and J is TRBJ2-3, with 12 bases that match TRBD2. J lost 5 bases, V lost 2 bases, and 3 bases had no gene match. The CDR3 totals 15 residues. Germline CDR1 reads SGHRS; CDR2 reads YFSETQ. CDR3 coding DNA: TGCGCCAGCAGCTTCCTAGCGGGAGGGGTAGATACGCAGTATTTT. Protein product: CASSFLAGGVDTQYF.

This clonotype was seen a handful of times. The chain joins TRBV7-6 to TRBJ1-6; D is unclear. V lost 3 bases and J 3 bases, leaving 12 bases between the germline ends. The CDR3 runs 16 residues. CDR1 is SGHVS, CDR2 FNYEAQ, per germline. The CDR3 DNA is TGTGCCAGCAGCTTGATGCAGTCATTCTATAATTCACCCCTCCACTTT. Translated: CASSLMQSFYNSPLHF.

In its sample, this clonotype was seen many times. The gene calls are TRBV12-3 or TRBV12-4 and TRBJ2-1; possible D gene TRBD2, 5 bases. The germline V and J ends were trimmed by 1 base and 0 bases, with 7 bases remaining between them. This CDR3 has 15 amino acids. CDR3 nucleotides: TGTGCCAGCAGTTTAGGAGGGAGCTCCTACAATGAGCAGTTCTTC. This gives the protein CASSLGGSSYNEQFF.

The table lists this clonotype with many counts. The chain joins TRBV4-2 to TRBJ2-3; D is perhaps TRBD1 or TRBD2 (5 bases each). The V and J ends lost 3 bases and 3 bases respectively, with 13 bases between them. The CDR3 length is 15 residues. Germline assignment: CDR1 LGHNA and CDR2 YNFKEQ. The CDR3 reads CASSQGEWGTDTQYF. In nucleotides, the CDR3 is TGTGCCAGCAGCCAGGGGGAGTGGGGGACAGATACGCAGTATTTT.

The CDR3 here is CASSPGLAGVRDEQYF. CDR3 bases: TGTGCCAGCAGCCCCGGACTAGCGGGAGTTCGGGACGAGCAGTACTTC. This chain uses TRBV5-4 with TRBJ2-7; 13 bases map to TRBD2. The CDR3 has 16 residues. The germline CDR1 and CDR2 sequences are SGHNT and YYREEE (reference sequence). V lost 4 bases and J lost 5; bases outside the gene matches: 9.

This clonotype was detected ten times or more. The chain carries TRBV13 and TRBJ1-2, with D possibly TRBD1 on 6 matching bases. The CDR3 runs to 15 residues. The V end lost 3 bases, the J end lost 2 bases, and 13 bases lay between the germline ends. The germline V gene encodes CDR1 PRHDT and CDR2 FYEKMQ (reference sequence). The CDR3 DNA reads TGTGCCAGCAGCTTGGGCCGGGGGCAGAACTATGGCTACACCTTC. Its translation: CASSLGRGQNYGYTF.

This clonotype was counted only a few times. The genes are TRBV30 and TRBJ1-5; 7 bases match TRBD1. From germline, CDR1 is GTSNPN and CDR2 SVGIG (reference sequence). The CDR3 has 14 residues. Germline trimming cut 2 bases from V and 3 bases from J; bases unmatched to any gene: 4. The CDR3 nucleotides read TGTGCCTGGAGTAGGGACAGCACCAATCAGCCCCAGCATTTT. This gives the protein CAWSRDSTNQPQHF.

This clonotype was found many times. The chain couples TRBV29-1 to TRBJ1-5; D gene unclear. Looked up from germline, CDR1 is SQVTM and CDR2 is ANQGSEA. CDR3 length equals 15 residues. Deletions cut 0 bases from V and 3 bases from J, with 12 bases between. DNA for the CDR3: TGCAGCGTTGAAGACCCTCGGACTTACAATCAGCCCCAGCATTTT. Residues: CSVEDPRTYNQPQHF.

This clonotype was recorded many times. The V and J genes are TRBV9 and TRBJ2-3; 10 positions agree with TRBD2. This CDR3 is built from 18 residues. V was pared by 8 bases and J by 1 base, with 16 bases of the junction left unmatched. Germline lookup yields CDR1 SGDLS and CDR2 YYNGEE. The CDR3 DNA reads TGTGCCAGTTCCAGATCCGGGACTAGCGTTTCGGGCACAGATACGCAGTATTTT. It codes for CASSRSGTSVSGTDTQYF.

Many counts were recorded for this clonotype. V gene TRBV12-3 or TRBV12-4 combines with J gene TRBJ1-1; D possibly corresponds to TRBD1 (5 bases). The V gene lost 4 bases and the J gene lost 6 bases, with 9 bases spanning the gap. The CDR3 consists of 12 residues. The DNA of the CDR3 is TGTGCCAGCAGTTCCATCAGGGCTGAAGCTTTCTTT. The encoded protein is CASSSIRAEAFF.